The clone carrying this T cell receptor beta chain came up many times. Other nucleotide sequences from this sample produce the same CDR3. No patient had received any treatment before thyroid surgery. These data come from a study of metastatic and nonmetastatic thyroid tumors. Study summary: It was across blood and tumor or nodule tissue from malignant and benign thyroid patients that repertoires were compared.

The length of the CDR3 is 14 residues. Between the trimmed V and J ends, which lost 5 bases and 8 bases, there was a span of 18 bases. Germline V lookup: CDR1 MNHEY, CDR2 SMNVEV (reference sequence). TCRdb re-analyzed the PCR reads using MiXCR. The sample lists 35,000 to 55,000 clones; approximately 3% were seen once. This TCR derives from a female donor with papillary thyroid cancer or a benign thyroid nodule (not recorded which). Some clones in this sample may be carry-over from other donors' samples. Sequenced sample: blood. V is TRBV27 and J is TRBJ1-2; D may be TRBD1 (6 bases). The CDR3 sequence is CASSQSMGAGGYTF. As DNA, the CDR3 is TGTGCCAGCAGTCAGTCTATGGGGGCAGGCGGCTACACCTTC.